This T cell receptor beta chain emerged from a study of blood T cell repertoires in COVID-19. Sequenced by immunoSEQ multiplex PCR; TCRdb stores in-frame clones only, minus some. The table shows roughly 53,000 clones, with 80% to 90% occurring only once. This clone was counted a single time. This CDR3 is 14 amino acids long. Trimming pared 5 bases from V and 7 bases from J, leaving 16 bases between. Germline CDR1 LNHDA, CDR2 SQIVND (reference sequence). The TCR was taken from a woman older than 75 with COVID-19, enrolled during active disease. Sequencing input: peripheral blood. The J gene is TRBJ2-3, the V gene TRBV19, with TRBD1 as a possible D gene (6 bases). CDR3 sequence reads: CASSPRGTRNTQYF. The CDR3 nucleotides read TGTGCCAGTAGTCCCAGGGGCACTCGGAATACGCAGTATTTT.